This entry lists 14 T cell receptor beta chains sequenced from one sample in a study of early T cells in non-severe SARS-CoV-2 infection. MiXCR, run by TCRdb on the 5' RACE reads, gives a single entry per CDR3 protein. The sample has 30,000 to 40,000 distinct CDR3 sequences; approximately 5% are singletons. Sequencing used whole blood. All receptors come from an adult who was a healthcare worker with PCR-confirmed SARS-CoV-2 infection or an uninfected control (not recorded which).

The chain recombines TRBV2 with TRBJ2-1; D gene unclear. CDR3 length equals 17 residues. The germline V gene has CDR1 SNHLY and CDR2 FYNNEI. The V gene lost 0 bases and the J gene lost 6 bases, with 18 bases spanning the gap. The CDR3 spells CASSEALRAHRINEQFF. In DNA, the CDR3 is TGTGCCAGCAGTGAAGCTCTAAGGGCCCATCGCATCAATGAGCAGTTCTTC.

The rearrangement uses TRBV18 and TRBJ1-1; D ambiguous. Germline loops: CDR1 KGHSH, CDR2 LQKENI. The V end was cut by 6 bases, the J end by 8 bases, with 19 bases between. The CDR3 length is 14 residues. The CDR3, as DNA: TGTGCCAGCTCCGGTTTGGGGAGTGGTACCGAAGCTTTCTTT. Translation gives CASSGLGSGTEAFF.

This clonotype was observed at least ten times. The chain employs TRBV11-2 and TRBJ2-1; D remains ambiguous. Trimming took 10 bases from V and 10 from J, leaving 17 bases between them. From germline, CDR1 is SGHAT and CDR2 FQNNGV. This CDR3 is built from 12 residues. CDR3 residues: CATRTAFREQFF. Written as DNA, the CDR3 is TGTGCCACTCGAACGGCCTTTCGGGAGCAGTTCTTC.

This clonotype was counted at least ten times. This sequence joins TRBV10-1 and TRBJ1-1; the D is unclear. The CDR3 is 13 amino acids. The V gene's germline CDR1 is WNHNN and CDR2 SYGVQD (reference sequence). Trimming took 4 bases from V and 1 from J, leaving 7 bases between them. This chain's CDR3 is CASSGGGNTEAFF. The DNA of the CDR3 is TGCGCCAGCAGTGGTGGAGGGAACACTGAAGCTTTCTTT.

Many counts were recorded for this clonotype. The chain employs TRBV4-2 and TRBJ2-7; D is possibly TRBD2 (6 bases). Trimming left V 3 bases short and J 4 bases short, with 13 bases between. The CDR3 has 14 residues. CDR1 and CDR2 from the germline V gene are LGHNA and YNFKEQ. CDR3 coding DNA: TGTGCCAGCAGCCAGGACTACAAGGTTTACGAGCAGTACTTC. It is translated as CASSQDYKVYEQYF.

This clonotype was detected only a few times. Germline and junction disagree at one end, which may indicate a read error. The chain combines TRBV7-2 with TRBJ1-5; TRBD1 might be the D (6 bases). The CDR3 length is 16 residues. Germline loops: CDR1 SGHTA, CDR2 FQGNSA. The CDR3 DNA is TGTGCCAGCAGCTTGGTAGCAGGGGAAGGAAATCAGCCCCGGCATTTT. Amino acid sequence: CASSLVAGEGNQPRHF. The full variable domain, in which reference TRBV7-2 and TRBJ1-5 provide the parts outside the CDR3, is GAGVSQSPSNKVTEKGKDVELRCDPISGHTALYWYRQSLGQGLEFLIYFQGNSAPDKSGLPSDRFSAERTGGSVSTLTIQRTQQEDSAVYLCASSLVAGEGNQPRHFGDGTRLSIL.

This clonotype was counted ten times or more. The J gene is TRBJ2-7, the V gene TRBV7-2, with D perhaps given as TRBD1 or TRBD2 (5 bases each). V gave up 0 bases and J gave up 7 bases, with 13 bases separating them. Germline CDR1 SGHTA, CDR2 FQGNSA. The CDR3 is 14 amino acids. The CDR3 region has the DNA TGTGCCAGCAGCTTAGCGTGGGGGAGCCGAGAGCAGTACGTC. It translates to CASSLAWGSREQYV.

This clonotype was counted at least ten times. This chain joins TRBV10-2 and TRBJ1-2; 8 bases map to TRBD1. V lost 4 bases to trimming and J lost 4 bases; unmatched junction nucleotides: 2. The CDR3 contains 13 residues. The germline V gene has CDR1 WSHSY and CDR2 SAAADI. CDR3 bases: TGCGCCAGCAGTGCCACAGGGGGCTATGGCTACACCTTC. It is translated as CASSATGGYGYTF.

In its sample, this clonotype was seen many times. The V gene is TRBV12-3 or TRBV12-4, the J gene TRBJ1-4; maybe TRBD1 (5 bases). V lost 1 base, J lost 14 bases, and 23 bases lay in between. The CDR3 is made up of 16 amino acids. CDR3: CASSLDTGTLTPRLFF. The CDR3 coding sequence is TGTGCCAGCAGTTTAGACACCGGGACGCTTACCCCTAGGCTGTTTTTT.

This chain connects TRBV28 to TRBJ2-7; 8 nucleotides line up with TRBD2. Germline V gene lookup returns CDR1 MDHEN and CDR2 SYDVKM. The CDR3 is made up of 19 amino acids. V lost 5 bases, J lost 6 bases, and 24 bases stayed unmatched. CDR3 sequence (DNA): TGTGCCAGCAGTCCCCTTGGTACAAGCGCCGGGGGGACTAGGGGCGAGCAGTACTTC. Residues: CASSPLGTSAGGTRGEQYF.

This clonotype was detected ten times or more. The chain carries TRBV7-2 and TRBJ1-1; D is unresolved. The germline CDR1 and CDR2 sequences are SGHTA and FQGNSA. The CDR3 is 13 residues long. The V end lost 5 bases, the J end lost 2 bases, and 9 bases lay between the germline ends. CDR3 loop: CASSDQINTEAFF. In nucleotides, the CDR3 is TGTGCCAGCAGCGATCAGATAAACACTGAAGCTTTCTTT.

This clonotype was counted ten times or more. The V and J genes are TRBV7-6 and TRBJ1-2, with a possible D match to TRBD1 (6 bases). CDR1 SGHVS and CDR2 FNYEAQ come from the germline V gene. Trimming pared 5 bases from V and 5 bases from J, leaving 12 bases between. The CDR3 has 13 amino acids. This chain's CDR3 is CASSAQGPYGYTF. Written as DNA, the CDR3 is TGTGCCAGCAGCGCACAGGGACCTTATGGCTACACCTTC.

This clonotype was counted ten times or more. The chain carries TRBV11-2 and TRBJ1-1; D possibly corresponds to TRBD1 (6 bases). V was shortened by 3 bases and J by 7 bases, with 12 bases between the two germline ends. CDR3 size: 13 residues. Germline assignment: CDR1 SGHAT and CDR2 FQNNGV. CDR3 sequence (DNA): TGTGCCAGCAGCTTCAGGGGAAGAGATGAAGCTTTCTTT. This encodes CASSFRGRDEAFF.

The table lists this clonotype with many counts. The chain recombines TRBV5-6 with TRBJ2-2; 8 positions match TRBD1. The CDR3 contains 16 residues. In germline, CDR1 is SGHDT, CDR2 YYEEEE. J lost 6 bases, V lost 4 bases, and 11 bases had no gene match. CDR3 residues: CASSTRDRLNPGELFF. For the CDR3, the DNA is TGTGCCAGCAGCACCAGGGACAGGCTAAACCCCGGGGAGCTGTTTTTT.